This T cell receptor (beta chain) was captured in a study of blood T cell repertoires in COVID-19. Study in general: Specimens from acute and convalescent COVID-19 originated in the United States, Italy and Spain. Sample material is recorded as cDNA or gDNA derived from T cells, B-cell-depleted T cells, or PBMCs.

The protocol was immunoSEQ multiplex PCR, while the TCRdb copy is restricted to in-frame clones and leaves out a portion. The sample holds tens of thousands of clones; around 79% are singletons and the top ten take approximately 5.8%. V lost 4 bases and J 4 bases, leaving 8 bases between the germline ends. The CDR3 is 13 residues long. Germline V gene sequence: CDR1 SNHLY, CDR2 FYNNEI. Sequenced: peripheral blood. The rearrangement uses TRBV2 and TRBJ2-1, with no clear D. This TCR derives from a man aged 45-65 years with active or convalescent COVID-19. As DNA, the CDR3 is TGTGCCAGCAGTGGAACAGCATACAATGAGCAGTTCTTC. It specifies CASSGTAYNEQFF.